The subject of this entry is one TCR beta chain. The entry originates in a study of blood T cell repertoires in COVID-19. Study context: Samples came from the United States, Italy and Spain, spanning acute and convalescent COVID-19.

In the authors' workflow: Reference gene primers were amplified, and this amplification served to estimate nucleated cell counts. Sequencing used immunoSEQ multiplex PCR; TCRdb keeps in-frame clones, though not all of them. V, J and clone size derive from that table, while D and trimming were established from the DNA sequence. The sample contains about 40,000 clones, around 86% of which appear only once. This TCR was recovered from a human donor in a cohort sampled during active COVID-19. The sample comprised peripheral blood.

This CDR3 is CASSPIPSGTAQETQYF. The CDR3 DNA reads as TGTGCCAGCAGCCCTATTCCCTCCGGGACAGCGCAAGAGACCCAGTACTTC. The chain links TRBV4-2 to TRBJ2-5, with TRBD1 matching over 7 bases. There are 17 residues in the CDR3. V was pared by 4 bases and J by 2 bases, with 13 bases of the junction left unmatched. CDR1 is LGHNA, CDR2 YNFKEQ, per germline.